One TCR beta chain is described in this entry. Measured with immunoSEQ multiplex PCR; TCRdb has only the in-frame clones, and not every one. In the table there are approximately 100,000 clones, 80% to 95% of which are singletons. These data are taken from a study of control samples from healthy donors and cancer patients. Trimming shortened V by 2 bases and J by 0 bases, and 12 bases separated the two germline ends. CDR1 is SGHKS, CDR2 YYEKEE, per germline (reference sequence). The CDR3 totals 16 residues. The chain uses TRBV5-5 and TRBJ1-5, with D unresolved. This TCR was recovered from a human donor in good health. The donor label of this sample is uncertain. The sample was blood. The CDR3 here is CASSLVPQSSNQPQHF. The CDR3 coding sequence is TGTGCCAGCAGCTTAGTGCCCCAGAGTAGCAATCAGCCCCAGCATTTT.